This T cell receptor beta chain was documented in a study of blood T cell repertoires in COVID-19. Study-level background: Italy, Spain and the United States were the sources of the convalescent and acute COVID-19 samples.

Enrollees, roughly 18 to 90 years old, lived in around 23 US areas. During the 2 weeks before they entered the study, exposed participants had met someone with a PCR-confirmed or clinician-diagnosed COVID-19 case. In the authors' methods: How many nucleated cells were present was estimated from reference gene primer amplification. This table comes from immunoSEQ multiplex PCR, and its TCRdb copy is limited to in-frame clones, with some not included. Clone size and V and J calls were adopted from that table, with D and trimming inferred from the DNA. The profile shows fewer than 350,000 clones, roughly 85% of them singletons. The CDR3 contains 15 residues. With 0 bases removed from V and 1 base from J, the gap between germline ends came to 9 bases. Germline V CDR1 and CDR2: MGHRA, YSYEKL.

The receptor was isolated from a woman in her 30s who had been exposed to COVID-19. The chain links TRBV4-1 to TRBJ1-1; D unclear. Sequenced: PBMCs or T cells enriched from blood (not recorded which). The CDR3 loop is CASSQDEERNTEAFF. CDR3 coding DNA: TGCGCCAGCAGCCAAGATGAGGAAAGGAACACTGAAGCTTTCTTT.